The 23 T cell receptor beta chains given below trace back to one sample, sequenced in a study of blood T cell repertoires in COVID-19. Libraries were prepared by immunoSEQ multiplex PCR; TCRdb keeps only in-frame clonotypes and omits some of them. Among approximately 32,000 clones listed, around nine tenths were seen once. Sequenced sample: peripheral blood. The source is a woman in her seventies with active COVID-19.

This clone was seen just once. The genes are TRBV2 and TRBJ1-2; a weak D match, TRBD1 (5 bases). CDR1 and CDR2 (germline): SNHLY, FYNNEI. Trimming removed 2 bases from V and 4 bases from J, with 8 bases in between. This CDR3 comprises 13 residues. DNA for the CDR3: TGTGCCAGCAGTGAACAGGGCCCCTATGGCTACACCTTC. The encoded protein is CASSEQGPYGYTF.

The chain couples TRBV27 to TRBJ1-2; 8 bases line up with TRBD1. The CDR3 is 14 residues long. Trimming took 5 bases from V and 4 from J; bases not matched to a gene: 6. In germline, CDR1 is MNHEY, CDR2 SMNVEV (reference sequence). In DNA, the CDR3 is TGTGCCAGCAGTCCCGGACAGGGCATCTATGGCTACACCTTC. Translation gives CASSPGQGIYGYTF.

The chain carries TRBV7-6 and TRBJ1-5; TRBD1 matches 9 bases. This CDR3 comprises 15 residues. The V gene's germline CDR1 is SGHVS and CDR2 FNYEAQ. J lost 6 bases, V lost 2 bases, and 5 bases had no gene match. CDR3 loop: CASSLSTGGLQPQHF. The CDR3 bases are TGTGCCAGCAGCTTATCAACAGGGGGCCTTCAGCCCCAGCATTTT.

This clone was observed a few times. The chain joins TRBV4-2 to TRBJ1-1, with a tentative D call TRBD1 (5 bases). CDR3 length equals 14 residues. Trimming removed 1 base at V and 4 bases at J, with 10 bases between. In germline, CDR1 is LGHNA, CDR2 YNFKEQ. The CDR3 sequence is CASSQVSGTTEAFF. The DNA of the CDR3 is TGTGCCAGCAGCCAAGTCAGCGGGACCACTGAAGCTTTCTTT.

The CDR3 coding sequence is TGTGCCAGCAGTTACTCGACCAGGGACTATGGCTACACCTTC. Translated: CASSYSTRDYGYTF. The J gene is TRBJ1-2, the V gene TRBV6-5; D might be TRBD1 (5 bases). The length of the CDR3 is 14 residues. Germline V gene data show CDR1 as MNHEY and CDR2 as SVGAGI. Trimming took off 0 bases at V and 3 bases at J, with 8 bases between the two ends.

This clone was seen a single time. The gene calls are TRBV19 and TRBJ1-1; 7 bases match TRBD1. CDR1 LNHDA and CDR2 SQIVND come from the germline V gene (reference sequence). This CDR3 contains 13 residues. Trimming cost V 4 bases and J 5 bases; bases outside gene matches: 4. The CDR3 loop reads CASSRQGDTEAFF. In DNA form, the CDR3 reads TGTGCCAGTAGTAGACAGGGAGATACTGAAGCTTTCTTT.

J is TRBJ2-1 and V is TRBV2, with 11 bases lining up with TRBD2. The CDR3 runs 15 residues. Germline CDR1 and CDR2: SNHLY and FYNNEI. The V segment lost 3 bases and the J segment 3 bases; nucleotides outside the gene matches: 1. The CDR3 DNA sequence: TGTGCCAGCAGTGATAGCGGGGGGGGCTACAATGAGCAGTTCTTC. This codes for CASSDSGGGYNEQFF.

In this sample, this clone turned up once. The chain carries TRBV18 and TRBJ2-7, with 8 nucleotides matching TRBD2. J lost 3 bases, V lost 3 bases, and 4 bases had no gene match. The germline CDR1 and CDR2 sequences are KGHSH and LQKENI. The CDR3 sequence is 14 residues long. The CDR3 coding sequence is TGTGCCAGCTCACCGGGCGGGGGGAACTACGAGCAGTACTTC. It codes for CASSPGGGNYEQYF.

V and J are TRBV28 and TRBJ1-2, with TRBD1 as a possible D gene (5 bases). Trimming stripped 7 bases from V and 7 bases from J, with 22 bases between. The CDR3 runs to 15 residues. CDR1 MDHEN and CDR2 SYDVKM come from the germline V gene. CDR3 nucleotide sequence: TGTGCCAGCACCACGGGGGGAGGAAGGGCTCTTGGCTACACCTTC. It yields the protein CASTTGGGRALGYTF.

This chain links TRBV11-2 with TRBJ2-1; TRBD2 matches at 7 bases. The CDR3 loop spans 16 amino acids. The V gene's germline CDR1 is SGHAT and CDR2 FQNNGV. V lost 4 bases, J lost 0 bases, and 6 bases stayed unmatched. DNA for the CDR3: TGTGCCAGCAGCTCATTCGGGGGGAGCTCCTACAATGAGCAGTTCTTC. Protein product: CASSSFGGSSYNEQFF.

The chain has TRBV6-6 and TRBJ2-1; 8 nucleotides agree with TRBD2. This CDR3 comprises 15 residues. The J segment lost 8 bases and the V segment lost 3 bases, leaving 9 bases of the junction unmatched. Germline V gene sequence: CDR1 MNHNY, CDR2 SVGAGI (reference sequence). The CDR3 is CASSYVAGGQDEQFF. The CDR3 DNA reads TGTGCCAGCAGTTATGTTGCGGGGGGACAAGATGAGCAGTTCTTC.

The chain has TRBV19 and TRBJ2-3; the match to TRBD2 covers 13 bases. With 6 bases clipped from V and 7 bases from J, the junction kept 4 bases outside the gene matches. Germline V gives CDR1 LNHDA, CDR2 SQIVND (reference sequence). This CDR3 has 14 amino acids. CDR3 region: CASRGTSGENTQYF. CDR3 in DNA: TGTGCCAGTAGGGGGACTAGCGGGGAGAATACGCAGTATTTT.

This rearrangement joins TRBV7-9 to TRBJ2-5, with 9 bases fitting TRBD1. The trim removed 5 bases at V and 2 bases at J, leaving 9 bases unmatched. CDR3 length: 16 residues. CDR1 is SEHNR, CDR2 FQNEAQ, per germline (reference sequence). The CDR3: CASSPLGGTGQETQYF. The DNA for the CDR3 is TGTGCCAGCAGCCCCTTAGGGGGGACAGGGCAAGAGACCCAGTACTTC.

This clone came up a few times. V gene TRBV2 combines with J gene TRBJ1-4; 8 nucleotides match TRBD1. Germline trimming cut 7 bases from V and 3 bases from J; bases unmatched to any gene: 7. The CDR3 loop spans 15 amino acids. The germline CDR1 and CDR2 sequences are SNHLY and FYNNEI. The CDR3 region is CASTIGQGSNEKLFF. CDR3 bases: TGTGCCAGCACTATCGGACAGGGCTCTAATGAAAAACTGTTTTTT.

The genes are TRBV7-9 and TRBJ2-1; D is unresolved. Germline loops: CDR1 SEHNR, CDR2 FQNEAQ (reference sequence). Trimming shortened V by 5 bases and J by 9 bases, and 17 bases separated the two germline ends. The CDR3 extends over 14 amino acids. The CDR3 bases are TGTGCCAGCAGCCTACCGCCTGGTAATGCTGAGCAGTTCTTC. As protein: CASSLPPGNAEQFF.

CDR3 nucleotides: TGTGCCAGCAGTCTCCTCGGGACAGGGGGTGGCTACACCTTC. It encodes CASSLLGTGGGYTF. This chain joins TRBV5-4 and TRBJ1-2; 11 bases are a match to TRBD1. The CDR3 is made up of 14 amino acids. V shed 5 bases, J shed 7 bases, and the junction held 7 bases outside the gene matches. The V gene's germline CDR1 is SGHNT and CDR2 YYREEE (reference sequence). The full variable domain, rest sourced from reference TRBV5-4 and TRBJ1-2, is ETGVTQSPTHLIKTRGQQVTLRCSSQSGHNTVSWYQQALGQGPQFIFQYYREEENGRGNFPPRFSGLQFPNYSSELNVNALELDDSALYLCASSLLGTGGGYTFGSGTRLTVV.

The rearrangement uses TRBV6-5 and TRBJ1-1, with D perhaps matching TRBD1 (6 bases). This CDR3 contains 14 residues. Trimming took off 6 bases at V and 0 bases at J, with 11 bases between the two ends. Looked up from germline, CDR1 is MNHEY and CDR2 is SVGAGI. The CDR3 DNA is TGTGCCAGCAGGAACACAGGGCTGAACACTGAAGCTTTCTTT. This encodes CASRNTGLNTEAFF.

This clone came up once. The rearrangement uses TRBV12-3 or TRBV12-4 and TRBJ2-7, with 7 bases aligning to TRBD2. The ends lost 6 bases at V and 6 bases at J; junction bases unmatched: 8. CDR3 length equals 13 residues. CDR3 protein: CASSRRTRSEQYF. The CDR3 DNA follows: TGTGCCAGCAGCCGTAGGACTAGATCCGAGCAGTACTTC.

This rearrangement joins TRBV27 to TRBJ1-1, with 9 bases matching TRBD1. V dropped 6 bases and J dropped 10; count of bases not matched to a gene: 9. Germline CDR1 reads MNHEY; CDR2 reads SMNVEV (reference sequence). The CDR3 sequence is 13 residues long. In nucleotides, the CDR3 is TGTGCCAGCAGGACCACAGGGGGCGTGACAGCTTTCTTT. It codes for CASRTTGGVTAFF.

V and J are TRBV24-1 and TRBJ1-2; D remains ambiguous. This CDR3 spans 14 amino acids. Germline CDR1 and CDR2: KGHDR and SFDVKD. The germline V and J ends were trimmed by 5 bases and 6 bases, with 15 bases remaining between them. Written as DNA, the CDR3 is TGTGCCACCAGTGGTCTTAATGAGGAGGATGGCTACACCTTC. Translation: CATSGLNEEDGYTF.

The chain combines TRBV6-6 with TRBJ2-3; D is possibly TRBD2 (6 bases). Trimming took off 5 bases at V and 2 bases at J, with 20 bases between the two ends. The CDR3 length is 17 residues. Germline assignment: CDR1 MNHNY and CDR2 SVGAGI (reference sequence). CDR3 DNA: TGTGCCAGCAGTCTTAGCCGTACGCGGGGATTCACAGATACGCAGTATTTT. It specifies CASSLSRTRGFTDTQYF.

The rearrangement uses TRBV2 and TRBJ1-1; 9 bases map to TRBD1. From germline, CDR1 is SNHLY and CDR2 FYNNEI. Trimming at V came to 7 bases and at J to 2 bases, leaving 2 bases not matched to a gene. The CDR3 contains 13 residues. CDR3 protein: CASKGQGNTEAFF. The CDR3 DNA follows: TGTGCCAGCAAGGGACAGGGTAACACTGAAGCTTTCTTT.

V and J are TRBV2 and TRBJ2-3, with 11 bases identical to TRBD2. V lost 7 bases and J lost 3; bases outside the gene matches: 9. The CDR3 loop spans 16 amino acids. CDR1 SNHLY and CDR2 FYNNEI come from the germline V gene. As DNA, the CDR3 is TGTGCCAGCACCCTGACTAGCGGGGCCCTGACAGATACGCAGTATTTT. It encodes CASTLTSGALTDTQYF.